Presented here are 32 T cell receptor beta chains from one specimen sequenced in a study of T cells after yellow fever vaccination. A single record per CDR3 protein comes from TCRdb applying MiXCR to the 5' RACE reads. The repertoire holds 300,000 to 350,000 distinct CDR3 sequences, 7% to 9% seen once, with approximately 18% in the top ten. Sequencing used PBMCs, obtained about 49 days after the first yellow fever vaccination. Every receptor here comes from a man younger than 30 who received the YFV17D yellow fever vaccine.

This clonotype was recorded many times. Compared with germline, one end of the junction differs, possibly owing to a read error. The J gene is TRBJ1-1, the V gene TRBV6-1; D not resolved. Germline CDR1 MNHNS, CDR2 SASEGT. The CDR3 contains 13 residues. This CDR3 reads CASREGPGPEAFF. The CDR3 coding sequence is TGTGCCAGCAGAGAAGGGCCTGGCCCTGAAGCTTTCTTT.

The CDR3 DNA reads as TGCGCCAGCCGGGAGTTTAGCTCTGGAAACACCATATATTTT. Its translation: CASREFSSGNTIYF. The chain recombines TRBV4-1 with TRBJ1-3, with D unresolved. The V and J ends lost 8 bases and 0 bases respectively, with 11 bases between them. Germline CDR1 reads MGHRA; CDR2 reads YSYEKL. CDR3 size: 14 residues.

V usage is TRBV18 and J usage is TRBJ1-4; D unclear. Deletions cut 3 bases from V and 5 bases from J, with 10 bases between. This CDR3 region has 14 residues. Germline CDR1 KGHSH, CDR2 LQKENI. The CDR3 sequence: CASSPLLGNEKLFF. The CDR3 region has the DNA TGTGCCAGCTCACCCCTACTGGGAAATGAAAAACTGTTTTTT.

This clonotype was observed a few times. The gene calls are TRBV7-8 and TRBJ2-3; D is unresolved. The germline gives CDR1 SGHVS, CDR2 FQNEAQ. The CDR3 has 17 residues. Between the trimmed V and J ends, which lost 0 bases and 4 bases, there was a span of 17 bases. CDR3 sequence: CASSLAQPENWADTQYF. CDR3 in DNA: TGTGCCAGCAGCTTAGCGCAGCCGGAAAACTGGGCAGATACGCAGTATTTT.

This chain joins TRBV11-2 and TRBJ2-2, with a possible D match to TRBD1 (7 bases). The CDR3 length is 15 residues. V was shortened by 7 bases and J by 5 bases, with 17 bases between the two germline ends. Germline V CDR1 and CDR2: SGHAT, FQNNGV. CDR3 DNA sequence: TGTGCCAGCAAGAACTGGGCAGGGGGGACCGGGGAGCTGTTTTTT. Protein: CASKNWAGGTGELFF. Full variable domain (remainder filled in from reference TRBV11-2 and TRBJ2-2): EAGVAQSPRYKIIEKRQSVAFWCNPISGHATLYWYQQILGQGPKLLIQFQNNGVVDDSQLPKDRFSAERLKGVDSTLKIQPAKLEDSAVYLCASKNWAGGTGELFFGEGSRLTVL.

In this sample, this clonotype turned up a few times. The CDR3 here is CASSQDGRFNIQYF. In DNA form, the CDR3 reads TGTGCCAGCAGCCAAGATGGGCGTTTCAACATTCAGTACTTC. J is TRBJ2-4 and V is TRBV3-1; D remains ambiguous. V was clipped by 0 bases and J by 7 bases, with 10 bases between them. CDR1 and CDR2 (germline): LGHDT, YNNKEL (reference sequence). The CDR3 has 14 amino acids.

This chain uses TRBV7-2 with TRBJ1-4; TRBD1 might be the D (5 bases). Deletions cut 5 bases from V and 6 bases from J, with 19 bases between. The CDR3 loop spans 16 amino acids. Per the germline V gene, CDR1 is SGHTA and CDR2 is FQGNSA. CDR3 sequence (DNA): TGTGCCAGCAGCCCAGAGGTGACAGCGACTCATGAAAAACTGTTTTTT. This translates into CASSPEVTATHEKLFF. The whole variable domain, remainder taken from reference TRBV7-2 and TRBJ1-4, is GAGVSQSPSNKVTEKGKDVELRCDPISGHTALYWYRQSLGQGLEFLIYFQGNSAPDKSGLPSDRFSAERTGGSVSTLTIQRTQQEDSAVYLCASSPEVTATHEKLFFGSGTQLSVL.

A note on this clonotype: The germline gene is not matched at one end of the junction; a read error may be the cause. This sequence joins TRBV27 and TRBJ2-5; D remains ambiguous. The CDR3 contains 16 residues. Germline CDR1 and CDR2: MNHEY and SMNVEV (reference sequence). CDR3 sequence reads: CASPNQLQIEQESQYF. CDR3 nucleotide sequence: TGTGCCAGCCCGAACCAACTACAAATAGAACAAGAGTCCCAGTACTTC.

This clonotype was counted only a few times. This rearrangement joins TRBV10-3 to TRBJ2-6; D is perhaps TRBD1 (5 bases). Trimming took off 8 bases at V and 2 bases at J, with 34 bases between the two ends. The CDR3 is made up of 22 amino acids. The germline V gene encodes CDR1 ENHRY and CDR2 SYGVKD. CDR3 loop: CAIGKDSTPSSLTSTGANVLTF. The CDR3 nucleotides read TGTGCCATCGGTAAAGACAGTACTCCATCGTCCCTTACCTCGACTGGGGCCAACGTCCTGACTTTC.

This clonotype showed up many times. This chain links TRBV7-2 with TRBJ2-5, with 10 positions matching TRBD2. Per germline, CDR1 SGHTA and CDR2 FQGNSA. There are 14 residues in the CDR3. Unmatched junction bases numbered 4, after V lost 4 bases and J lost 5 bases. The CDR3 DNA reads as TGTGCCAGCAGCTCTCTAGCGGGGGTTGAGACCCAGTACTTC. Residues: CASSSLAGVETQYF. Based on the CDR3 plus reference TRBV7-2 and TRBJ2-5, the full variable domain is GAGVSQSPSNKVTEKGKDVELRCDPISGHTALYWYRQSLGQGLEFLIYFQGNSAPDKSGLPSDRFSAERTGGSVSTLTIQRTQQEDSAVYLCASSSLAGVETQYFGPGTRLLVL.

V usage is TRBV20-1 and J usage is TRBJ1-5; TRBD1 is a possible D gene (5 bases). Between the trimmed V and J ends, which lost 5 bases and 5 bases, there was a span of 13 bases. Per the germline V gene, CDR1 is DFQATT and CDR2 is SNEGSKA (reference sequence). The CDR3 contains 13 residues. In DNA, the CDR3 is TGCAGTGCTCGGGGGATACTAGATCAGCCCCAGCATTTT. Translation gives CSARGILDQPQHF.

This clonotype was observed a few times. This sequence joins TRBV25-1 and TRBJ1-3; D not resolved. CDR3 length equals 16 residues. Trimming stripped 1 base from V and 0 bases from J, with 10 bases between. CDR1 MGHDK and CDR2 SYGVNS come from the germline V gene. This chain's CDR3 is CASSELGIYSGNTIYF. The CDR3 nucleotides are TGTGCCAGCAGTGAATTGGGGATATACTCTGGAAACACCATATATTTT.

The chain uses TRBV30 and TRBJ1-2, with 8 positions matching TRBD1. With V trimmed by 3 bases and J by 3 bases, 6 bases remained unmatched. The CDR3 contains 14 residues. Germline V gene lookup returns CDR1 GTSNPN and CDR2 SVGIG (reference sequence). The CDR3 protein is CAWRGQGLHYGYTF. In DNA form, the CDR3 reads TGTGCCTGGAGAGGACAGGGTCTGCACTATGGCTACACCTTC.

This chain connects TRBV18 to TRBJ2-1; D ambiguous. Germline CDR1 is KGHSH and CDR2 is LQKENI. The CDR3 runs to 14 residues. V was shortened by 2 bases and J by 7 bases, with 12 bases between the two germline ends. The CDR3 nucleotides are TGTGCCAGCTCACCAATAGGAGTGAGGAATGAGCAGTTCTTC. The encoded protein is CASSPIGVRNEQFF.

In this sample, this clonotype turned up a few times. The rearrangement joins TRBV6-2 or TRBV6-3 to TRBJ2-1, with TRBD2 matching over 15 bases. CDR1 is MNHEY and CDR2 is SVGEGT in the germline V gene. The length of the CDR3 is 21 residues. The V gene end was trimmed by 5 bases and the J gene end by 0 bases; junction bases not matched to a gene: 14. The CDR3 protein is CASSPHWTSGGVFGSYNEQFF. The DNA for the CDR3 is TGTGCCAGCAGTCCCCACTGGACTAGCGGGGGGGTCTTTGGCTCCTACAATGAGCAGTTCTTC.

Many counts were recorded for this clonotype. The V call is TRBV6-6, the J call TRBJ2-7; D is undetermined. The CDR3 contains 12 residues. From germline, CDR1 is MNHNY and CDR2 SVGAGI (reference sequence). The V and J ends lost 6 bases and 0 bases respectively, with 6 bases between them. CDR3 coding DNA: TGTGCCAGCAGCCCCAGCTCCTACGAGCAGTACGTC. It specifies CASSPSSYEQYV.

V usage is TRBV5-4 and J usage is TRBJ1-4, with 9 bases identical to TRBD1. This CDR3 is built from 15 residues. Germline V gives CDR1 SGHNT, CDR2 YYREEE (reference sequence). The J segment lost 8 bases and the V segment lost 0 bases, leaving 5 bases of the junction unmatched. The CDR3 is CASSLDRGLSEKLFF. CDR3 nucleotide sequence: TGTGCCAGCAGCTTGGACAGGGGGCTTTCGGAAAAACTGTTTTTT.

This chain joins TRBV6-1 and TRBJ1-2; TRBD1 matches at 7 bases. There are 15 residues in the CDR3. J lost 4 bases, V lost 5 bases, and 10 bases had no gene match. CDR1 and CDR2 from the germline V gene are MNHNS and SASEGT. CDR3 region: CASSTLEGGPYGYTF. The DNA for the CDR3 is TGTGCCAGCAGTACCCTCGAAGGGGGCCCCTATGGCTACACCTTC.

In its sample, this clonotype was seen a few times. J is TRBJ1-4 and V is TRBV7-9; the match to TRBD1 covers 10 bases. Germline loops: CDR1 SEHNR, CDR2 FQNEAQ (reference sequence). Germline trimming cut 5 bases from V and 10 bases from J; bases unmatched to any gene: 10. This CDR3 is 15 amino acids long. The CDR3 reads CASSRSDRGIGKLFF. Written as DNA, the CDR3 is TGTGCCAGCAGCCGCTCGGACAGGGGGATTGGAAAACTGTTTTTT.

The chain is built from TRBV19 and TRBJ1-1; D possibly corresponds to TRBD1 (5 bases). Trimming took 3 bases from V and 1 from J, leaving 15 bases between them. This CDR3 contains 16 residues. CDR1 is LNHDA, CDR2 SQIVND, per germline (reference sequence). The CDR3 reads CASSILLGDRNTEAFF. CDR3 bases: TGTGCCAGTAGTATTCTGTTGGGGGATCGGAACACTGAAGCTTTCTTT.

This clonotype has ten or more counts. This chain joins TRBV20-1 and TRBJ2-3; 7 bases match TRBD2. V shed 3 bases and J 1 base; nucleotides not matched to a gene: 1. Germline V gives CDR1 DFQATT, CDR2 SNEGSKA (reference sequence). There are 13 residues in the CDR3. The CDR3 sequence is CSASAGGTDTQYF. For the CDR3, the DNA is TGCAGTGCTAGCGCGGGGGGCACAGATACGCAGTATTTT.

For the CDR3, the DNA is TGTGCCACCAGTGGAACCGGGACAGGGTTAAATGAGCAGTTCTTC. Its protein product is CATSGTGTGLNEQFF. The chain carries TRBV24-1 and TRBJ2-1; 9 bases agree with TRBD1. Germline assignment: CDR1 KGHDR and CDR2 SFDVKD. After removal of 5 bases from V and 7 bases from J, the junction contained 8 bases not matched to a gene. The CDR3 totals 15 residues.

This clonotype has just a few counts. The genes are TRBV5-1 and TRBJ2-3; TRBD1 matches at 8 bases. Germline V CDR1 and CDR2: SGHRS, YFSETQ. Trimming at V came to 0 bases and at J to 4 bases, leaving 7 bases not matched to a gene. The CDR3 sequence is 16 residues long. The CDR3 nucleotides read TGCGCCAGCAGCTTGGGACCGCAGGGGGCTGCAGATACGCAGTATTTT. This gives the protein CASSLGPQGAADTQYF.

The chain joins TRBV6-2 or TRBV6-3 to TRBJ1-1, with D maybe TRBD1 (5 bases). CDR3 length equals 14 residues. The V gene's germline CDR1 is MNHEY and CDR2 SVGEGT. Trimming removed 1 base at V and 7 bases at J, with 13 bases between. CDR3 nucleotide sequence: TGTGCCAGCAGTTACTACGGGGGGGTGTTTGAAGCTTTCTTT. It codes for CASSYYGGVFEAFF.

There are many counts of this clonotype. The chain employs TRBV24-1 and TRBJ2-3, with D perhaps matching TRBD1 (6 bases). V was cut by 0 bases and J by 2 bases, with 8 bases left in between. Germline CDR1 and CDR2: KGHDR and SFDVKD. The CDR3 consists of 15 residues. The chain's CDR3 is CATSDLGDNTDTQYF. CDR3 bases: TGTGCCACCAGTGATTTGGGGGACAACACAGATACGCAGTATTTT.

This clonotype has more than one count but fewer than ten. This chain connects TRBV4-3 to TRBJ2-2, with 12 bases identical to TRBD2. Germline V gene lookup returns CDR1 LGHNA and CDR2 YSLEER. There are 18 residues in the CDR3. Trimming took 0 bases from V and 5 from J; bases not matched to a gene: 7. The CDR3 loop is CASSQDGPSGGATGELFF. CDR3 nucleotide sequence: TGCGCCAGCAGCCAAGATGGGCCTAGCGGGGGGGCTACCGGGGAGCTGTTTTTT.

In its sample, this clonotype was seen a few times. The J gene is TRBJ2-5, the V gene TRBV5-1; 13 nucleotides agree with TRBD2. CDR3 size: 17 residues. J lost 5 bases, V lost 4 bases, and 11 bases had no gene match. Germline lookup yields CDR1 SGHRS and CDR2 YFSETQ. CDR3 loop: CASSRGTGTSGEETQYF. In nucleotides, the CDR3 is TGCGCCAGCAGCAGAGGGACAGGGACTAGCGGGGAGGAGACCCAGTACTTC. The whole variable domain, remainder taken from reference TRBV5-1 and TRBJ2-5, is KAGVTQTPRYLIKTRGQQVTLSCSPISGHRSVSWYQQTPGQGLQFLFEYFSETQRNKGNFPGRFSGRQFSNSRSEMNVSTLELGDSALYLCASSRGTGTSGEETQYFGPGTRLLVL.

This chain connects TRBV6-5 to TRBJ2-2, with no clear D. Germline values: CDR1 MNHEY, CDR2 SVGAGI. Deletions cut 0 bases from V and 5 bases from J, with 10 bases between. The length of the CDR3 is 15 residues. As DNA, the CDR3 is TGTGCCAGCAGTTACTCGGGTCCGAGGACCGGGGAGCTGTTTTTT. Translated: CASSYSGPRTGELFF.

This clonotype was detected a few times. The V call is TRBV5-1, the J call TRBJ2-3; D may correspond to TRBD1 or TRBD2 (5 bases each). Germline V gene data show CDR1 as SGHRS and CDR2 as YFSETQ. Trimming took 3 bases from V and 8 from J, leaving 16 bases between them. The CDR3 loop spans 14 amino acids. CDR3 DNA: TGCGCCAGCAGCTCAGGACTTACAGGAGGTACGCAGTATTTT. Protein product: CASSSGLTGGTQYF.

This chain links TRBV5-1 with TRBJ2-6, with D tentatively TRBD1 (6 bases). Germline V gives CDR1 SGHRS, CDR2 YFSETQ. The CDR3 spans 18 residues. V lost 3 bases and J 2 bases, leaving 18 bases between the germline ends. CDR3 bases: TGCGCCAGCAGCTCAGTGTCCCTGGGGGCGGCTGGGGCCAACGTCCTGACTTTC. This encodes CASSSVSLGAAGANVLTF. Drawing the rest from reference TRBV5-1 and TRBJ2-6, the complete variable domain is KAGVTQTPRYLIKTRGQQVTLSCSPISGHRSVSWYQQTPGQGLQFLFEYFSETQRNKGNFPGRFSGRQFSNSRSEMNVSTLELGDSALYLCASSSVSLGAAGANVLTFGAGSRLTVL.

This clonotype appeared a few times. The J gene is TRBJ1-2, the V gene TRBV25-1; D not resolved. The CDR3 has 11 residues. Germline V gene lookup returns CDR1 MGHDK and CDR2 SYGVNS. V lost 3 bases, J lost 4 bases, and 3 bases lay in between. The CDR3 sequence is CASSDIYGYTF. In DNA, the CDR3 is TGTGCCAGCAGTGATATCTATGGCTACACCTTC.

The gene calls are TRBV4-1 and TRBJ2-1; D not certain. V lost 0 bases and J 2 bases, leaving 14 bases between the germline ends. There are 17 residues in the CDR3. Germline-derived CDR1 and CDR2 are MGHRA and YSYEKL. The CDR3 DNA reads TGCGCCAGCAGCCAAGATCCCATGAAGGGTCCCTACAATGAGCAGTTCTTC. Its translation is CASSQDPMKGPYNEQFF.